This record concerns one TCR beta chain sequence. Method: immunoSEQ multiplex PCR; TCRdb's copy keeps in-frame clones and lacks some. The repertoire holds 5,600 or so clones, over 75% seen once, with about 7.9% in the top ten. These data originate in a study of immune cell composition in non-small cell lung cancer. The ends were cut back, 2 bases at V and 1 base at J, with 21 bases in the middle. Germline V gives CDR1 GTSNPN, CDR2 SVGIG (reference sequence). This CDR3 region has 18 residues. This chain connects TRBV30 to TRBJ1-3; D is unclear. The clonotype comes from a human donor with non-small cell lung cancer. Material for sequencing was lung tumor tissue. Here the CDR3 reads CAWSPSGSQIISGNTIYF. DNA of the CDR3: TGTGCCTGGAGTCCCTCGGGGAGCCAGATAATTTCTGGAAACACCATATATTTT.